This record covers a single TCR beta chain. These data come from a study of blood T cell repertoires in COVID-19. In the study overall: Nucleic acid was either cDNA or gDNA, and it came from T cells, B-cell-depleted T cells, or PBMCs.

This CDR3 comprises 17 residues. J gave up 5 bases and V 0 bases, and 8 bases lay outside the gene matches. Germline V gives CDR1 SGDLS, CDR2 YYNGEE. Individuals drawn from around 24 US areas were about 18 to 95 years old. Assignment of participants to cohorts was predicated upon participant-reported clinical history. Method: immunoSEQ multiplex PCR; TCRdb's copy keeps in-frame clones and lacks some. The sample consists of about 310,000 clones, roughly nine tenths of them appearing once. V and J are TRBV9 and TRBJ2-5, with 12 positions matching TRBD2. The receptor comes from a man aged 60 to 69 who had recovered from COVID-19. Sequenced sample: PBMCs or T cells enriched from blood (not recorded which). DNA of the CDR3: TGTGCCAGCAGCGTAGGGCTAGCGGGAGGGCGACGGGAGACCCAGTACTTC. Residues: CASSVGLAGGRRETQYF.